This passage covers 28 T cell receptor beta chains from one sample sequenced in a study of blood T cells in healthy people across ages. The second PCR ran about 6 to 11 cycles with a sample-barcoded 5' primer and J-beta primers. Via MiXCR, TCRdb re-called the 5' RACE reads, giving one row per CDR3 protein. Of approximately 1.5 million distinct CDR3 sequences in the sample, about 32% were seen once. Sample: blood. The receptor source for this set is a woman younger than 45 in good health.

The chain recombines TRBV12-3 or TRBV12-4 with TRBJ1-6; 7 bases are shared with TRBD1. The CDR3 extends over 16 amino acids. With 5 bases clipped from V and 10 bases from J, the junction kept 14 bases outside the gene matches. DNA for the CDR3: TGTGCCAGCAGTCATCACAGGGGCGATCGTTTGTCACCCCTCCACTTT. Its translation is CASSHHRGDRLSPLHF.

This clonotype was seen at least ten times. This rearrangement joins TRBV4-2 to TRBJ2-2; TRBD2 matches at 9 bases. Germline values: CDR1 LGHNA, CDR2 YNFKEQ. CDR3 length: 17 amino acids. J was trimmed by 5 bases and V by 0 bases; bases with no gene match: 7. This CDR3 is CASSQEVLAGRTGELFF. As DNA, the CDR3 is TGTGCCAGCAGCCAAGAAGTCCTAGCGGGACGAACCGGGGAGCTGTTTTTT.

This clonotype has just a few counts. The chain joins TRBV2 to TRBJ1-2, with a possible D match to TRBD1 (6 bases). Germline assignment: CDR1 SNHLY and CDR2 FYNNEI. The CDR3 extends over 13 amino acids. V lost 6 bases and J lost 5, with 13 bases in between. The CDR3 DNA reads TGTGCCAGCAGCAACAGGGTAGAGTATGGCTACACCTTC. This gives the protein CASSNRVEYGYTF.

Of note for this clonotype: It may be a read error: a sequence one base away is much more abundant. This chain connects TRBV20-1 to TRBJ2-1; the D is unclear. CDR3 length: 14 residues. The V gene's germline CDR1 is DFQATT and CDR2 SNEGSKA (reference sequence). CDR3 DNA sequence: TGCAGTGTTCCTCGCCGGCAACTAAACAATGGGCAGTTCTTC. Encoded protein: CSVPRRQLNNGQFF.

The chain uses TRBV12-3 or TRBV12-4 and TRBJ2-1, with TRBD1 matching over 7 bases. The junction had 4 bases not matched to a gene; V was cut back by 3 bases and J by 8 bases. The CDR3 sequence is 13 residues long. As DNA, the CDR3 is TGTGCCAGCAGTTTCGACAGGGACCATGAGCAGTTCTTC. This sequence encodes CASSFDRDHEQFF.

This chain uses TRBV30 with TRBJ2-7, with TRBD1 identical over 11 bases. This CDR3 has 13 residues. V lost 5 bases, J lost 2 bases, and 2 bases stayed unmatched. Germline V gene data show CDR1 as GTSNPN and CDR2 as SVGIG (reference sequence). The CDR3: CAWGDRGAYEQYF. CDR3 coding DNA: TGTGCCTGGGGGGACAGGGGGGCCTACGAGCAGTACTTC.

This rearrangement joins TRBV20-1 to TRBJ1-4; no firm D call. Germline assignment: CDR1 DFQATT and CDR2 SNEGSKA (reference sequence). V lost 1 base and J lost 8, with 17 bases in between. CDR3 length: 15 amino acids. CDR3 bases: TGCAGTGCTAGAGGAGTAATGGAGAGTCGGGAAAAACTGTTTTTT. This translates into CSARGVMESREKLFF.

The chain links TRBV12-3 or TRBV12-4 to TRBJ1-1, with D perhaps TRBD1 (6 bases). V shed 7 bases and J shed 11 bases, with 17 bases lying between them. CDR3 length: 12 residues. CDR3 sequence (DNA): TGTGCCAGCACCGCTGGACAGTGGGAGGCTTTCTTT. It is translated as CASTAGQWEAFF.

V gene TRBV20-1 combines with J gene TRBJ1-5, with a weak D call TRBD1 (5 bases). The CDR3 is 17 residues long. The germline V and J ends were trimmed by 3 bases and 0 bases, with 18 bases remaining between them. The germline V gene has CDR1 DFQATT and CDR2 SNEGSKA (reference sequence). DNA of the CDR3: TGCAGTGCTAGTGGCAGGGATATGGAACTTAGCAATCAGCCCCAGCATTTT. Protein product: CSASGRDMELSNQPQHF.

This clonotype was seen a handful of times. This chain links TRBV5-1 with TRBJ2-1; 9 bases line up with TRBD2. This CDR3 region has 15 residues. Germline CDR1 SGHRS, CDR2 YFSETQ. J was trimmed by 7 bases and V by 6 bases; bases with no gene match: 11. The DNA for the CDR3 is TGCGCCAGCACCCGGAGTAGCGGGAGTTTAAATGAGCAGTTCTTC. It codes for CASTRSSGSLNEQFF.

The chain is built from TRBV6-7 and TRBJ2-3; tentatively, D is TRBD1 (5 bases). TRBV6-7 is treated as an ORF (open reading frame) with a function not yet certain. Trimming took 6 bases from V and 10 from J, leaving 23 bases between them. The CDR3 consists of 15 residues. The CDR3 region has the DNA TGTGCCAGCAGCCGATCGAGACAGAGGATTAGTGCGCAGTATTTT. This gives the protein CASSRSRQRISAQYF.

The V gene is TRBV27, the J gene TRBJ2-7, with 11 bases identical to TRBD2. The J segment lost 8 bases and the V segment lost 3 bases, leaving 9 bases of the junction unmatched. Germline CDR1 and CDR2: MNHEY and SMNVEV (reference sequence). This CDR3 has 15 residues. CDR3 DNA: TGTGCCAGCAGTTTTGGACAGACTAGCGGGGCCCAGCAGTACTTC. It is translated as CASSFGQTSGAQQYF.

The chain joins TRBV5-1 to TRBJ2-5, with 11 bases identical to TRBD2. J lost 11 bases, V lost 2 bases, and 11 bases had no gene match. Germline values: CDR1 SGHRS, CDR2 YFSETQ. The CDR3 sequence is 15 residues long. CDR3 nucleotide sequence: TGCGCCAGCAGCTTAATGGTACTAGCGGGAGATGAGCAGTACTTC. It yields the protein CASSLMVLAGDEQYF.

In its sample, this clonotype was seen many times. The chain couples TRBV29-1 to TRBJ2-5, with 10 bases fitting TRBD1. V shed 6 bases and J 1 base; nucleotides not matched to a gene: 5. Germline CDR1 is SQVTM and CDR2 is ANQGSEA. The CDR3 runs 14 residues. In nucleotides, the CDR3 is TGCAGCGTGTGGGACAGGGGAATCCAAGAGACCCAGTACTTC. Translating gives CSVWDRGIQETQYF.

To note about this clonotype: Because it lacks the conserved phenylalanine or tryptophan at the end, this CDR3 is likely a read error. The rearrangement uses TRBV7-9 and TRBJ2-1, with 14 bases lining up with TRBD2. V lost 6 bases and J lost 8; bases outside the gene matches: 12. CDR1 and CDR2 (germline): SEHNR, FQNEAQ (reference sequence). The CDR3 spans 17 residues. As DNA, the CDR3 is TGTGCCAGCAGGCGACGTGCGGGACTAGCGGGGGTGGATGAGCAGTTCTAC. It encodes CASRRRAGLAGVDEQFY.

In this sample, this clonotype turned up many times. The V gene is TRBV4-1, the J gene TRBJ1-2; D unclear. V lost 3 bases to trimming and J lost 2 bases, with 13 bases between them. The CDR3 totals 15 residues. Germline values: CDR1 MGHRA, CDR2 YSYEKL. As DNA, the CDR3 is TGCGCCAGCAGCCAGCCGTATGATAGAAACTATGGCTACACCTTC. The encoded protein is CASSQPYDRNYGYTF.

The table lists this clonotype with a few counts. V usage is TRBV28 and J usage is TRBJ2-5; possible D gene TRBD1, 5 bases. This CDR3 has 14 residues. V was cut by 6 bases and J by 3 bases, with 14 bases left in between. Looked up from germline, CDR1 is MDHEN and CDR2 is SYDVKM. In DNA, the CDR3 is TGTGCCAGCAGCCTAAGGGTCAGGGAAGAGACCCAGTACTTC. Residues: CASSLRVREETQYF.

This clonotype was seen only a few times. The chain carries TRBV6-6 and TRBJ2-5; no definite D call. Germline V gene lookup returns CDR1 MNHNY and CDR2 SVGAGI (reference sequence). Trimming removed 4 bases from V and 4 bases from J, with 13 bases in between. The CDR3 has 14 amino acids. In DNA form, the CDR3 reads TGTGCCAGCAGTTCCTTATTCAATCTAGAGACCCAGTACTTC. Translating gives CASSSLFNLETQYF.

This clonotype showed up just a few times. The chain employs TRBV7-8 and TRBJ2-5; TRBD1 might be the D (5 bases). CDR1 and CDR2 (germline): SGHVS, FQNEAQ. CDR3 size: 15 residues. The V end was cut by 1 base, the J end by 4 bases, with 13 bases between. The CDR3 loop reads CASSLGGGPRETQYF. The CDR3 DNA reads TGTGCCAGCAGCTTAGGGGGCGGTCCACGAGAGACCCAGTACTTC.

The J gene is TRBJ2-4, the V gene TRBV3-1; D gene ambiguous. Germline CDR1 and CDR2: LGHDT and YNNKEL (reference sequence). There are 12 residues in the CDR3. Trimming removed 0 bases from V and 13 bases from J, with 10 bases in between. The chain's CDR3 is CASSQESREQYF. The CDR3 bases are TGTGCCAGCAGCCAAGAATCCAGAGAGCAGTACTTC.

This clonotype appeared a few times. The chain employs TRBV7-8 and TRBJ2-7, with 9 bases aligning to TRBD2. The CDR3 is 15 amino acids. Trimming at V came to 6 bases and at J to 6 bases, leaving 12 bases not matched to a gene. Germline V gives CDR1 SGHVS, CDR2 FQNEAQ. CDR3 DNA: TGTGCCAGCAGAGGACTAGCGAAGTCCCCTAGCGAGCAGTACTTC. It codes for CASRGLAKSPSEQYF.

V is TRBV30 and J is TRBJ2-1, with a tentative D call TRBD2 (5 bases). The length of the CDR3 is 12 residues. Germline V lookup: CDR1 GTSNPN, CDR2 SVGIG (reference sequence). V lost 3 bases and J 10 bases, leaving 13 bases between the germline ends. CDR3 in amino acids: CAWRWTEGEQFF. CDR3 DNA sequence: TGTGCCTGGAGATGGACCGAGGGAGAGCAGTTCTTC.

A word on this clonotype: One end of the junction fails to match germline, which may point to a read error. The rearrangement joins TRBV7-3 to TRBJ2-2, with 7 nucleotides matching TRBD2. Looked up from germline, CDR1 is SGHTA and CDR2 is FQGTGA. The CDR3 has 18 residues. The CDR3 loop is CASSLKVLGLPNTGGLFF. The CDR3 region has the DNA TGTGCCAGCAGCTTAAAGGTGTTGGGACTACCGAACACCGGGGGGCTGTTTTTT.

This clonotype was found many times. This sequence joins TRBV12-3 or TRBV12-4 and TRBJ2-7, with 10 positions matching TRBD2. Trimming cost V 5 bases and J 5 bases; bases outside gene matches: 9. This CDR3 is built from 15 residues. The DNA for the CDR3 is TGTGCCAGCAGTCCGCGGGCTAGCGGGAGCAACGAGCAGTACTTC. Amino acids: CASSPRASGSNEQYF.

The CDR3 region is CSARDLQRALSGDEQFF. CDR3 nucleotide sequence: TGCAGTGCTAGAGACCTTCAGCGGGCCTTGTCAGGGGATGAGCAGTTCTTC. This sequence joins TRBV20-1 and TRBJ2-1; D could derive from TRBD1 or TRBD2 (6 bases each). CDR3 length: 17 residues. Germline V lookup: CDR1 DFQATT, CDR2 SNEGSKA (reference sequence). Trimming left V 0 bases short and J 8 bases short, with 23 bases between.

V and J are TRBV20-1 and TRBJ2-2; D may be TRBD2 (6 bases). The CDR3 is 15 amino acids. V dropped 3 bases and J dropped 2 bases, with 13 bases sitting between them. The germline V gene encodes CDR1 DFQATT and CDR2 SNEGSKA (reference sequence). The CDR3 loop reads CSASNGGANTGELFF. The CDR3 region has the DNA TGCAGTGCTAGCAATGGCGGGGCTAACACCGGGGAGCTGTTTTTT.

V usage is TRBV2 and J usage is TRBJ2-7; 10 bases are a match to TRBD1. The CDR3 runs 15 residues. Looked up from germline, CDR1 is SNHLY and CDR2 is FYNNEI. The trim removed 3 bases at V and 6 bases at J, leaving 8 bases unmatched. CDR3 coding DNA: TGTGCCAGCAGTGATAGGGGACAGGGGCAGGGCGAGCAGTACTTC. Translating it yields CASSDRGQGQGEQYF.

The chain carries TRBV7-9 and TRBJ1-1; D might be TRBD1 (6 bases). Trimming took 4 bases from V and 5 from J, leaving 17 bases between them. Germline V gene data show CDR1 as SEHNR and CDR2 as FQNEAQ (reference sequence). CDR3 size: 15 residues. The CDR3 sequence is CASSYHREVRTEAFF. As DNA, the CDR3 is TGTGCCAGCAGCTACCACAGGGAAGTAAGGACTGAAGCTTTCTTT.